This T cell receptor (beta chain) was recovered during a study of PD-1 blockade in classical Hodgkin lymphoma. The table came from immunoSEQ multiplex PCR; TCRdb's copy has only in-frame clones and leaves some out. The table includes around 13,000 clones, 82% detected once. Each patient experienced a relapse that followed autologous stem cell transplantation, and brentuximab vedotin exposure varied. The study recorded best responses of complete response, partial response or progressive disease. Study-level findings and limits: Relapsed/refractory patients reportedly had lower baseline diversity than newly diagnosed patients. By C4D1, CD4+ diversity increased significantly, especially in complete responders. The baseline diversity of complete responders showed similarity to that of newly diagnosed patients.

Comments on this clone: Its target is unknown.

The clonotype was recovered from a human donor with classical Hodgkin lymphoma. The sequencing here drew on peripheral blood mononuclear cells (PBMCs), taken at baseline.

The DNA of the CDR3 is TGTGCCAGCAGCTCTGGACAGGGGGCTGGAGCTTTCTTT. This codes for CASSSGQGAGAFF. The chain recombines TRBV7-3 with TRBJ1-1; the match to TRBD1 covers 11 bases. The V gene end was trimmed by 4 bases and the J gene end by 10 bases; junction bases not matched to a gene: 5. The CDR3 totals 13 residues. Germline values: CDR1 SGHTA, CDR2 FQGTGA.